The 32 T cell receptor beta chains below were found in one sample sequenced in a study of identical twins. TCRdb re-derived calls from the 5' RACE reads in MiXCR, one entry per CDR3 protein. The profile shows about 700,000 distinct CDR3 sequences, roughly 6% of them singletons. The sequencing input was naive T cells sorted from blood. These receptors all stem from a man younger than 30 in good health.

This clonotype showed up many times. This chain links TRBV27 with TRBJ2-3, with 8 positions matching TRBD2. The V segment lost 4 bases and the J segment 4 bases; nucleotides outside the gene matches: 7. The CDR3 runs 15 residues. CDR1 MNHEY and CDR2 SMNVEV come from the germline V gene (reference sequence). CDR3 DNA: TGTGCCAGCAGTTACGTAAGCGGGAGTTCAGATACGCAGTATTTT. This gives the protein CASSYVSGSSDTQYF.

This chain connects TRBV4-3 to TRBJ2-3; the D gene is possibly TRBD2 (5 bases). Between the trimmed V and J ends, which lost 1 base and 0 bases, there was a span of 11 bases. Germline CDR1 and CDR2: LGHNA and YSLEER. The CDR3 is made up of 16 amino acids. The CDR3 loop reads CASSQVDSASTDTQYF. CDR3 coding DNA: TGCGCCAGCAGCCAAGTCGATAGCGCGAGCACAGATACGCAGTATTTT.

This clonotype was detected only a few times. The chain employs TRBV30 and TRBJ1-5; D possibly corresponds to TRBD1 (6 bases). V gave up 0 bases and J gave up 6 bases, with 12 bases separating them. The CDR3 spans 14 residues. Germline assignment: CDR1 GTSNPN and CDR2 SVGIG (reference sequence). The CDR3 spells CAWSVSQGTQPQHF. The CDR3 DNA reads as TGTGCCTGGAGTGTGTCCCAGGGGACTCAGCCCCAGCATTTT.

This clonotype was seen repeatedly, ten times or more. The V gene is TRBV12-3 or TRBV12-4, the J gene TRBJ1-2; TRBD1 matches at 9 bases. The V segment lost 2 bases and the J segment 4 bases; nucleotides outside the gene matches: 5. The CDR3 consists of 15 residues. The CDR3 DNA sequence: TGTGCCAGCAGTTTAAGGACAGGGGTCGTCTATGGCTACACCTTC. Translation gives CASSLRTGVVYGYTF.

This clonotype was observed many times. The chain couples TRBV9 to TRBJ1-1, with TRBD1 as a possible D gene (5 bases). Per germline, CDR1 SGDLS and CDR2 YYNGEE. V lost 1 base to trimming and J lost 8 bases, with 18 bases between them. The CDR3 totals 15 residues. The CDR3 nucleotides are TGTGCCAGCAGCGTAAAGTTCCAGGGTGAAACAGAAGCTTTCTTT. Its translation is CASSVKFQGETEAFF. Full variable domain (rest looked up from reference TRBV9 and TRBJ1-1): DSGVTQTPKHLITATGQRVTLRCSPRSGDLSVYWYQQSLDQGLQFLIQYYNGEERAKGNILERFSAQQFPDLHSELNLSSLELGDSALYFCASSVKFQGETEAFFGQGTRLTVV.

This clonotype appeared a few times. This chain joins TRBV24-1 and TRBJ2-1, with 7 nucleotides matching TRBD2. The length of the CDR3 is 15 residues. CDR1 and CDR2 from the germline V gene are KGHDR and SFDVKD. The trim removed 9 bases at V and 5 bases at J, leaving 12 bases unmatched. The CDR3 nucleotides are TGTGCCACCGGAGAGGACGGCGCGGGGGACAATGAGCAGTTCTTC. Translation: CATGEDGAGDNEQFF.

This clonotype was picked up many times. V gene TRBV9 combines with J gene TRBJ1-1, with D possibly matching TRBD1 (6 bases). Germline V gene data show CDR1 as SGDLS and CDR2 as YYNGEE. The CDR3 spans 13 residues. V was pared by 3 bases and J by 7 bases, with 13 bases between. The CDR3 sequence: CASSGGRTVEAFF. As DNA, the CDR3 is TGTGCCAGCAGCGGCGGTCGGACAGTTGAAGCTTTCTTT. Full variable domain (outside the CDR3, taken from reference TRBV9 and TRBJ1-1): DSGVTQTPKHLITATGQRVTLRCSPRSGDLSVYWYQQSLDQGLQFLIQYYNGEERAKGNILERFSAQQFPDLHSELNLSSLELGDSALYFCASSGGRTVEAFFGQGTRLTVV.

This clonotype occurred many times. The V call is TRBV5-1, the J call TRBJ2-3, with 7 bases lining up with TRBD2. This CDR3 region has 14 residues. Germline CDR1 is SGHRS and CDR2 is YFSETQ. V shed 2 bases and J 4 bases; nucleotides not matched to a gene: 4. CDR3: CASSLEAGADTQYF. CDR3 DNA: TGCGCCAGCAGCTTAGAGGCGGGAGCAGATACGCAGTATTTT.

The CDR3, as DNA: TGCAGTGCTAGAGTTCCGGGACTAGCGGGAGTGGTAGCCGGGGAGCTGTTTTTT. Translation: CSARVPGLAGVVAGELFF. This sequence joins TRBV20-1 and TRBJ2-2; 14 bases map to TRBD2. From germline, CDR1 is DFQATT and CDR2 SNEGSKA (reference sequence). The CDR3 sequence is 18 residues long. V shed 1 base and J 6 bases; nucleotides not matched to a gene: 10.

The gene calls are TRBV12-3 or TRBV12-4 and TRBJ2-7; maybe TRBD1 (6 bases). The CDR3 length is 12 residues. Trimming took off 6 bases at V and 5 bases at J, with 11 bases between the two ends. The CDR3 here is CASRPGDHEQYF. CDR3 nucleotides: TGTGCCAGCAGGCCAGGGGACCACGAGCAGTACTTC.

This clonotype was counted ten times or more. The chain couples TRBV7-2 to TRBJ2-5; D perhaps matches TRBD2 (5 bases). V was pared by 3 bases and J by 4 bases, with 9 bases between. The germline V gene has CDR1 SGHTA and CDR2 FQGNSA. This CDR3 has 13 residues. This chain's CDR3 is CASSFTGRETQYF. CDR3 DNA: TGTGCCAGCAGCTTCACGGGAAGAGAGACCCAGTACTTC.

There are many counts of this clonotype. The chain employs TRBV4-1 and TRBJ2-3, with D possibly matching TRBD2 (6 bases). The V end lost 3 bases, the J end lost 4 bases, and 17 bases lay between the germline ends. The CDR3 extends over 16 amino acids. Germline V lookup: CDR1 MGHRA, CDR2 YSYEKL. CDR3 residues: CASSHLASAVPDTQYF. CDR3 bases: TGCGCCAGCAGCCACCTAGCTAGCGCGGTTCCAGATACGCAGTATTTT.

This rearrangement joins TRBV5-1 to TRBJ1-2; D unresolved. The V and J ends lost 5 bases and 3 bases respectively, with 17 bases between them. This CDR3 is 15 amino acids long. Per germline, CDR1 SGHRS and CDR2 YFSETQ. In nucleotides, the CDR3 is TGCGCCAGCAGACCAGAGGGCCAGGCCCACTATGGCTACACCTTC. Protein product: CASRPEGQAHYGYTF.

The chain is built from TRBV24-1 and TRBJ2-5, with 13 positions matching TRBD2. The germline V gene encodes CDR1 KGHDR and CDR2 SFDVKD. With 4 bases clipped from V and 5 bases from J, the junction kept 12 bases outside the gene matches. The CDR3 runs 18 residues. This CDR3 is CATSDPGLAGVQGETQYF. Here the CDR3 DNA reads TGTGCCACCAGTGACCCCGGACTAGCGGGAGTGCAAGGCGAGACCCAGTACTTC.

In this sample, this clonotype turned up a few times. The chain uses TRBV5-1 and TRBJ2-5; tentative D call: TRBD1 (5 bases). CDR3 size: 14 residues. Trimming took 2 bases from V and 2 from J, leaving 10 bases between them. Germline lookup yields CDR1 SGHRS and CDR2 YFSETQ. CDR3 sequence (DNA): TGCGCCAGCAGCTTATCGCAGGGTCAAGAGACCCAGTACTTC. Protein: CASSLSQGQETQYF.

This clonotype showed up many times. This chain's CDR3 is CASSWQGIRSYEQYV. In DNA form, the CDR3 reads TGTGCCAGCAGTTGGCAGGGAATTAGGTCCTACGAGCAGTACGTC. The genes are TRBV6-5 and TRBJ2-7, with D perhaps TRBD1 (5 bases). The germline V gene has CDR1 MNHEY and CDR2 SVGAGI. V was shortened by 4 bases and J by 1 base, with 14 bases between the two germline ends. The CDR3 length is 15 residues.

This clonotype was observed at least ten times. This chain links TRBV6-5 with TRBJ2-7, with D perhaps TRBD2 (5 bases). The V gene's germline CDR1 is MNHEY and CDR2 SVGAGI. Trimming stripped 8 bases from V and 4 bases from J, with 9 bases between. This CDR3 has 11 amino acids. In DNA form, the CDR3 reads TGTGCCAGCCGGGATATTTACGAGCAGTACTTC. It specifies CASRDIYEQYF.

This clonotype was counted many times. This chain uses TRBV27 with TRBJ2-7; D might be TRBD1 (6 bases). Germline V gives CDR1 MNHEY, CDR2 SMNVEV (reference sequence). The ends were cut back, 8 bases at V and 3 bases at J, with 14 bases in the middle. CDR3 length: 13 residues. The CDR3 reads CASARGTGYEQYF. The CDR3 nucleotides read TGTGCCAGCGCGAGGGGGACGGGCTACGAGCAGTACTTC.

The V and J genes are TRBV12-3 or TRBV12-4 and TRBJ2-7, with 8 bases identical to TRBD2. Losses at the gene ends were 5 bases for V and 6 bases for J; bases not matched to a gene: 6. This CDR3 region has 13 residues. As DNA, the CDR3 is TGTGCCAGCAGTCGGGGGGGAGTTGGCGAGCAGTACTTC. Translating it yields CASSRGGVGEQYF.

At least ten counts were recorded for this clonotype. The genes are TRBV24-1 and TRBJ2-1; D perhaps matches TRBD1 (6 bases). This CDR3 has 14 amino acids. Germline CDR1 is KGHDR and CDR2 is SFDVKD. V lost 4 bases to trimming and J lost 8 bases, with 14 bases between them. The CDR3 sequence: CATSDRGPSDEQFF. CDR3 DNA sequence: TGTGCCACCAGTGACAGGGGCCCGTCCGATGAGCAGTTCTTC.

The chain recombines TRBV6-1 with TRBJ1-3, with 7 bases fitting TRBD1. Per the germline V gene, CDR1 is MNHNS and CDR2 is SASEGT. The CDR3 has 19 residues. V shed 2 bases, J shed 1 base, and the junction held 14 bases outside the gene matches. The CDR3 sequence is CASSEPKIQGQKSGNTIYF. CDR3 in DNA: TGTGCCAGCAGTGAACCCAAGATCCAGGGACAGAAGTCTGGAAACACCATATATTTT.

This clonotype appeared many times. This sequence joins TRBV5-6 and TRBJ1-1; maybe TRBD1 (5 bases). Germline CDR1 reads SGHDT; CDR2 reads YYEEEE. The CDR3 is 13 residues long. Trimming took off 4 bases at V and 1 base at J, with 8 bases between the two ends. DNA for the CDR3: TGTGCCAGCAGCGCGGACACGAACACTGAAGCTTTCTTT. This codes for CASSADTNTEAFF.

This clonotype was recorded many times. This chain joins TRBV20-1 and TRBJ2-1; tentatively, D is TRBD2 (5 bases). Trimming removed 6 bases from V and 0 bases from J, with 15 bases in between. The CDR3 totals 15 residues. CDR1 is DFQATT and CDR2 is SNEGSKA in the germline V gene (reference sequence). The CDR3 coding sequence is TGCAGTGCCCCCGACTATCTAAGCTCCTACAATGAGCAGTTCTTC. This sequence encodes CSAPDYLSSYNEQFF.

This clonotype has at least ten counts. This chain links TRBV20-1 with TRBJ1-2; 7 bases fit TRBD1. Trimming took 6 bases from V and 5 from J; bases not matched to a gene: 12. From germline, CDR1 is DFQATT and CDR2 SNEGSKA (reference sequence). This CDR3 is built from 14 residues. CDR3 coding DNA: TGCAGTGCACTCCAGGGGGGGGACCCTTATGGCTACACCTTC. Protein sequence: CSALQGGDPYGYTF.

This clonotype was picked up many times. The chain has TRBV5-1 and TRBJ2-1; D gene ambiguous. The CDR3 extends over 12 amino acids. Trimming left V 5 bases short and J 4 bases short, with 7 bases between. Germline V gives CDR1 SGHRS, CDR2 YFSETQ. The DNA of the CDR3 is TGCGCCAGCAGGGGGTCTTACAATGAGCAGTTCTTC. It encodes CASRGSYNEQFF.

This clonotype was detected ten times or more. This chain joins TRBV12-3 or TRBV12-4 and TRBJ2-1, with a possible D match to TRBD1 (5 bases). This CDR3 is built from 11 residues. The V end lost 5 bases, the J end lost 15 bases, and 14 bases lay between the germline ends. CDR3: CASSRGQDRFF. The CDR3 nucleotides are TGTGCCAGCAGTCGCGGACAAGATAGGTTCTTC.

The V and J genes are TRBV19 and TRBJ2-7, with D perhaps matching TRBD1 or TRBD2 (6 bases each). Between the trimmed V and J ends, which lost 9 bases and 6 bases, there was a span of 15 bases. The CDR3 is made up of 12 amino acids. Germline CDR1 LNHDA, CDR2 SQIVND (reference sequence). The CDR3 DNA follows: TGTGCCAGGGACCAAGGAGGGGGCGAGCAGTACGTC. Translation: CARDQGGGEQYV.

The J gene is TRBJ2-5, the V gene TRBV5-1; D is unresolved. Trimming took 0 bases from V and 0 from J, leaving 12 bases between them. The germline CDR1 and CDR2 sequences are SGHRS and YFSETQ. This CDR3 contains 16 residues. CDR3 nucleotides: TGCGCCAGCAGCTTGGGTGACACCCTGTACCAAGAGACCCAGTACTTC. As protein: CASSLGDTLYQETQYF.

This clonotype was counted ten times or more. The V gene is TRBV6-1, the J gene TRBJ1-4, with 10 bases that match TRBD1. CDR1 is MNHNS and CDR2 is SASEGT in the germline V gene. Trimming cost V 6 bases and J 6 bases; bases outside gene matches: 7. The CDR3 consists of 15 residues. The DNA for the CDR3 is TGTGCCAGCAGACGATTGACAGGGGGCTATGAAAAACTGTTTTTT. Its protein product is CASRRLTGGYEKLFF.

V and J are TRBV5-1 and TRBJ2-1; D might be TRBD2 (7 bases). The CDR3 covers 15 residues. Germline V gene sequence: CDR1 SGHRS, CDR2 YFSETQ. V was trimmed by 0 bases and J by 9 bases, leaving 16 bases between them. The CDR3, as DNA: TGCGCCAGCAGCTTGGTTGGGTGGGGGGGGCGTGAGCAGTTCTTC. Translating it yields CASSLVGWGGREQFF.

The chain recombines TRBV12-3 or TRBV12-4 with TRBJ1-4; the match to TRBD1 covers 9 bases. The CDR3 is 16 residues long. V was clipped by 4 bases and J by 8 bases; unmatched bases: 11. The CDR3 loop reads CASSSLMTGGKEKLFF. The CDR3 nucleotides read TGTGCCAGCAGTTCCCTAATGACAGGGGGAAAGGAAAAACTGTTTTTT.

In its sample, this clonotype was seen many times. This chain uses TRBV27 with TRBJ2-7; D gene ambiguous. With 1 base removed from V and 3 bases from J, the gap between germline ends came to 7 bases. Looked up from germline, CDR1 is MNHEY and CDR2 is SMNVEV (reference sequence). The CDR3 extends over 13 amino acids. CDR3 loop: CASSLWQNYEQYF. The CDR3 region has the DNA TGTGCCAGCAGTTTATGGCAGAACTACGAGCAGTACTTC.